The TCR beta chain under discussion was sequenced for a study of T cell changes during pregnancy in multiple sclerosis (dated by TCRdb to the late 2010s). Regarding the study in general: The study looked at changes in the T cell repertoire across pregnancy in women with multiple sclerosis.

V and J are truncated by 5 bases and 3 bases respectively, leaving an intervening sequence of 13 bases. Based on the germline V gene (reference sequence), the CDR1 and CDR2 sequences are LNHDA and SQIVND. Inclusive of the bounding cysteine and phenylalanine, the CDR3 is 14 residues long. Of the read, only the CDR3 DNA is kept; its 42 bases are in frame from base 1. As concerns this clone: There is no known antigen for this receptor. The record has no base qualities; no much larger clone is one base away.

Library generation was performed with the immunoSEQ multiplex PCR assay. The immuneACCESS repertoire file appears here via TCRdb, limited to in-frame rearrangements. These files lack a portion of the clones; in checked studies, under half of the deficit traces to unresolved V genes, and the cause of the others is not known. Present in this sample are 95,000 to 110,000 clones, 92% of which were seen just once. About 0.89% of the sample is held by the ten biggest clonotypes. The material sequenced was peripheral blood, taken after pregnancy. The V gene is TRBV19 and the J gene is TRBJ1-1; the D gene is possibly TRBD1, with 6 bases matching. The clonotype originates from a female donor with multiple sclerosis, enrolled in a pregnancy study. The CDR3 protein is CASSLGAIYTEAFF. The bases read TGTGCCAGTAGTTTGGGGGCCATTTACACTGAAGCTTTCTTT.